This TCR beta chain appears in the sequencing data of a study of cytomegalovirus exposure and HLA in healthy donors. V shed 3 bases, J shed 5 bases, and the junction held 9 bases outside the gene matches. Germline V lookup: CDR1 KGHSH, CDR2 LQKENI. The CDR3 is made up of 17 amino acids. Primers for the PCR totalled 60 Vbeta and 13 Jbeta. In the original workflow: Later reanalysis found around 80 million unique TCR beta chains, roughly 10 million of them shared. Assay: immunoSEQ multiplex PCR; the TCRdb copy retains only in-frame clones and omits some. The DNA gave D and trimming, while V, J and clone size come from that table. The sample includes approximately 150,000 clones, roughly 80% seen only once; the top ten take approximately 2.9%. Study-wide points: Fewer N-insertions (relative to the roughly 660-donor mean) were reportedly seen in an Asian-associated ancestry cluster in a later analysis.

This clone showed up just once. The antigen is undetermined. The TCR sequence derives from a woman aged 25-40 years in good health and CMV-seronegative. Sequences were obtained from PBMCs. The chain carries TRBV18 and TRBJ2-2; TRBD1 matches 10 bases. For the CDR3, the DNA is TGTGCCAGCTCACCCGCGACAGGGGGCTACGAGACCGGGGAGCTGTTTTTT. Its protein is CASSPATGGYETGELFF.